This T cell receptor (beta chain) was obtained from a study of blood T cell repertoires in COVID-19. Clones were read by immunoSEQ multiplex PCR, and TCRdb kept only the in-frame ones, dropping some. There are around 300,000 clones in the sample; about 89% occur only once, and 2.2% lies in the top ten. The receptor was derived from a man over 45 with acute or convalescent COVID-19. The sequenced sample consisted of peripheral blood.

CDR3 DNA sequence: TGTGCCAGCAGCGCTCGGGACAGCCCTGGAAACACCATATATTTT. It is translated as CASSARDSPGNTIYF. The chain carries TRBV14 and TRBJ1-3, with 7 bases lining up with TRBD1. The V gene end was trimmed by 5 bases and the J gene end by 2 bases; junction bases not matched to a gene: 6. The CDR3 is 15 amino acids. Germline values: CDR1 SGHDN, CDR2 FVKESK. Full variable domain (missing parts from reference TRBV14 and TRBJ1-3): EAGVTQFPSHSVIEKGQTVTLRCDPISGHDNLYWYRRVMGKEIKFLLHFVKESKQDESGMPNNRFLAERTGGTYSTLKVQPAELEDSGVYFCASSARDSPGNTIYFGEGSWLTVV.